The 12 T cell receptor beta chains in this list originate from one sample, sequenced in a study of control samples from healthy donors and cancer patients. Libraries were prepared by immunoSEQ multiplex PCR; TCRdb keeps only in-frame clonotypes and omits some of them. The sample records about 130,000 clones, over 90% being singletons. Specimen: PBMCs. These receptor sequences come from a man in his 60s with colorectal cancer.

V gene TRBV28 combines with J gene TRBJ1-4; 7 nucleotides align to TRBD1. The CDR3 has 16 amino acids. With 4 bases clipped from V and 8 bases from J, the junction kept 13 bases outside the gene matches. Germline lookup yields CDR1 MDHEN and CDR2 SYDVKM. The CDR3 spells CASSSQTGQFGEKLFF. CDR3 nucleotide sequence: TGTGCCAGCAGTTCCCAAACGGGACAGTTTGGAGAAAAACTGTTTTTT. The complete variable domain, with remaining parts taken from reference TRBV28 and TRBJ1-4, reads DVKVTQSSRYLVKRTGEKVFLECVQDMDHENMFWYRQDPGLGLRLIYFSYDVKMKEKGDIPEGYSVSREKKERFSLILESASTNQTSMYLCASSSQTGQFGEKLFFGSGTQLSVL.

This chain uses TRBV29-1 with TRBJ1-1; 7 positions agree with TRBD1. The V gene's germline CDR1 is SQVTM and CDR2 ANQGSEA. This CDR3 spans 12 amino acids. The J segment lost 6 bases and the V segment lost 4 bases, leaving 5 bases of the junction unmatched. This CDR3 is CSVVTGVPEAFF. In nucleotides, the CDR3 is TGCAGCGTTGTAACAGGGGTGCCTGAAGCTTTCTTT.

This clone was seen once. The CDR3 nucleotides are TGTGCCTGGAATCCGTCGGGTTACGAAGGAAACACCATATATTTT. Its translation is CAWNPSGYEGNTIYF. The chain employs TRBV30 and TRBJ1-3, with no clear D. The CDR3 is 15 residues long. Trimming stripped 4 bases from V and 4 bases from J, with 17 bases between. CDR1 is GTSNPN, CDR2 SVGIG, per germline (reference sequence).

This clone was seen once. The chain couples TRBV10-3 to TRBJ2-7, with a weak D call TRBD2 (5 bases). The germline V and J ends were trimmed by 0 bases and 1 base, with 16 bases remaining between them. CDR1 ENHRY and CDR2 SYGVKD come from the germline V gene. This CDR3 is 17 amino acids long. The CDR3 DNA reads TGTGCCATCAGTGAGTCGTCTCTCCAGGACTTATCCTACGAGCAGTACTTC. Amino acid sequence: CAISESSLQDLSYEQYF.

This clone was seen only a few times. The rearrangement joins TRBV5-8 to TRBJ1-1; the D is unclear. The CDR3 totals 14 residues. V lost 4 bases, J lost 5 bases, and 15 bases lay in between. Germline assignment: CDR1 SGHTS and CDR2 YDEGEE. CDR3 sequence reads: CASSDDTEETEAFF. DNA for the CDR3: TGTGCCAGCAGCGACGACACCGAGGAGACTGAAGCTTTCTTT.

This clone was observed once. J is TRBJ1-5 and V is TRBV30; no firm D call. The CDR3 covers 13 residues. CDR1 and CDR2 (germline): GTSNPN, SVGIG (reference sequence). V was cut by 2 bases and J by 0 bases, with 5 bases left in between. CDR3 bases: TGTGCCTGGAGTTTCGATAGCAATCAGCCCCAGCATTTT. Amino acid sequence: CAWSFDSNQPQHF.

V is TRBV18 and J is TRBJ2-2, with unresolved D. This CDR3 contains 16 residues. Germline V gives CDR1 KGHSH, CDR2 LQKENI. V lost 2 bases, J lost 1 base, and 11 bases lay in between. The chain's CDR3 is CASSPFDLGNTGELFF. The DNA of the CDR3 is TGTGCCAGCTCACCATTCGATCTGGGGAACACCGGGGAGCTGTTTTTT.

The rearrangement joins TRBV7-9 to TRBJ2-3, with 8 bases matching TRBD1. Germline V lookup: CDR1 SEHNR, CDR2 FQNEAQ (reference sequence). The CDR3 is 14 amino acids. V shed 4 bases, J shed 4 bases, and the junction held 4 bases outside the gene matches. The CDR3 protein is CASSSSGGADTQYF. The CDR3 nucleotides are TGTGCCAGCAGCTCCTCAGGGGGCGCAGATACGCAGTATTTT.

The genes are TRBV28 and TRBJ1-2, with 7 bases fitting TRBD1. This CDR3 is 13 amino acids long. Germline trimming cut 4 bases from V and 8 bases from J; bases unmatched to any gene: 7. In germline, CDR1 is MDHEN, CDR2 SYDVKM. The CDR3 region has the DNA TGTGCCAGCAGTTCCCCCTCAGGGGGGGGCTACACCTTC. Translating it yields CASSSPSGGGYTF.

The gene calls are TRBV6-1 and TRBJ2-7; D is undetermined. This CDR3 spans 13 amino acids. V gave up 1 base and J gave up 0 bases, with 4 bases separating them. CDR1 is MNHNS, CDR2 SASEGT, per germline. CDR3 coding DNA: TGTGCCAGCAGTGAAGACTACTCCTACGAGCAGTACTTC. Its protein product is CASSEDYSYEQYF.

J is TRBJ2-3 and V is TRBV5-4; D is perhaps TRBD1 or TRBD2 (5 bases each). V lost 0 bases and J lost 7, with 9 bases in between. Germline lookup yields CDR1 SGHNT and CDR2 YYREEE (reference sequence). This CDR3 comprises 13 residues. CDR3 protein: CASSLAEGNTQYF. The DNA of the CDR3 is TGTGCCAGCAGCTTGGCTGAGGGGAATACGCAGTATTTT.

V and J are TRBV6-2 or TRBV6-3 and TRBJ2-5; no clear D. Trimming removed 0 bases at V and 3 bases at J, with 8 bases between. Germline lookup yields CDR1 MNHEY and CDR2 SVGEGT. This CDR3 region has 14 residues. CDR3 sequence reads: CASSYSTGEETQYF. CDR3 in DNA: TGTGCCAGCAGTTACTCAACTGGGGAAGAGACCCAGTACTTC.